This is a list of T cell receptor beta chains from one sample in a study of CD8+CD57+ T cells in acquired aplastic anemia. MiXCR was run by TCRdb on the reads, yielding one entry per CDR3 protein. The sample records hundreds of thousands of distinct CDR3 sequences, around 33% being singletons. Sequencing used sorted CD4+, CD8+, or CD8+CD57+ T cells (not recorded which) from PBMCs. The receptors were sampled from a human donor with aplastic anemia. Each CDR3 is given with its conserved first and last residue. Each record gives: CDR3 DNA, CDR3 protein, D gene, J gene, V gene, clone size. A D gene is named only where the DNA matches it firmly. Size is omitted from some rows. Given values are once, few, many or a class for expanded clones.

CDR3nt: TGTGCCAGCAGCGGGAGAGGGAGGATGAACACTGAAGCTTTCTTT
CDR3aa: CASSGRGRMNTEAFF
d_gene: NA
j_gene: TRBJ1-1
v_gene: TRBV9
abundance: few

CDR3nt: TGTGCCACCAGTTCCAGTAGGGGGCCTCGGGGCTACACCTTC
CDR3aa: CATSSSRGPRGYTF
d_gene: TRBD1
j_gene: TRBJ1-2
v_gene: TRBV24-1
abundance: NA

CDR3nt: TGTGCCAGCAGCCCCAGGGGGCTGAATAATTCACCCCTCCACTTT
CDR3aa: CASSPRGLNNSPLHF
d_gene: TRBD1
j_gene: TRBJ1-6
v_gene: TRBV9
abundance: few

CDR3nt: TGTGCCAGCAGCCAAGGGGCGTACTTGACTGTCTCCCCGCGATATAGCAATCAGCCCCAGCATTTT
CDR3aa: CASSQGAYLTVSPRYSNQPQHF
d_gene: NA
j_gene: TRBJ1-5
v_gene: TRBV14
abundance: NA

CDR3nt: TGTGCCAGCAGCCATCGGGGGGGGAATAACAATGAGCAGTTCTTC
CDR3aa: CASSHRGGNNNEQFF
d_gene: TRBD2
j_gene: TRBJ2-1
v_gene: TRBV3-1
abundance: NA

CDR3nt: TGTGCCAGCAGTGACGACAGAGATAATGAAAAACTGTTTTTT
CDR3aa: CASSDDRDNEKLFF
d_gene: NA
j_gene: TRBJ1-4
v_gene: TRBV2
abundance: many

CDR3nt: TGCGCCAGCAGCCAACTGGGACTCACTGAAGCTTTCTTT
CDR3aa: CASSQLGLTEAFF
d_gene: NA
j_gene: TRBJ1-1
v_gene: TRBV7-2
abundance: few

CDR3nt: TGTGCCAGCAGCGTAGGGACAGAGATGTACGAGCAGTACTTC
CDR3aa: CASSVGTEMYEQYF
d_gene: NA
j_gene: TRBJ2-7
v_gene: TRBV9
abundance: many

CDR3nt: TGTGCCAGCAGCTTGGGGCAGGGGTCCTTGACAGAGACCCAGTACTTC
CDR3aa: CASSLGQGSLTETQYF
d_gene: NA
j_gene: TRBJ2-5
v_gene: TRBV5-4
abundance: NA

CDR3nt: TGTGCCAGCAGCCCCGGGACCCACGTCTACGAGCAGTACTTC
CDR3aa: CASSPGTHVYEQYF
d_gene: NA
j_gene: TRBJ2-7
v_gene: TRBV9
abundance: many

CDR3nt: TGTGCCAGCAGCTGGGGAGGAGAGAACACTGAAGCTTTCTTT
CDR3aa: CASSWGGENTEAFF
d_gene: NA
j_gene: TRBJ1-1
v_gene: TRBV7-9
abundance: NA

CDR3nt: TGTGCCAGCTCACCGACAGGGACCAGCAATCAGCCCCAGCATTTT
CDR3aa: CASSPTGTSNQPQHF
d_gene: TRBD1
j_gene: TRBJ1-5
v_gene: TRBV18
abundance: NA

CDR3nt: TGTGCCAGCAGTTTAGTGGGGGGCCGCTCTGGAAACACCATATATTTT
CDR3aa: CASSLVGGRSGNTIYF
d_gene: NA
j_gene: TRBJ1-3
v_gene: TRBV12-3/TRBV12-4
abundance: few

CDR3nt: TGTGCCAGTAGTATCCTGGGGGCGCAAGACTATGGCTACACCTTC
CDR3aa: CASSILGAQDYGYTF
d_gene: NA
j_gene: TRBJ1-2
v_gene: TRBV19
abundance: many

CDR3nt: TGCAGCGTTGAGAAGGGATATGGCTACACCTTC
CDR3aa: CSVEKGYGYTF
d_gene: NA
j_gene: TRBJ1-2
v_gene: TRBV29-1
abundance: NA

CDR3nt: TGTGCCAGCAGCCAACTCGACAGGTCGGACGGGGAGCTGTTTTTT
CDR3aa: CASSQLDRSDGELFF
d_gene: NA
j_gene: TRBJ2-2
v_gene: TRBV3-1
abundance: once

CDR3nt: TGCAGCGTTGAGGGGTCCTACAATGAGCAGTTCTTC
CDR3aa: CSVEGSYNEQFF
d_gene: NA
j_gene: TRBJ2-1
v_gene: TRBV29-1
abundance: many

CDR3nt: TGTGCCAGCAGGCCCGACGGGACAGGGGCTGAGCAGTTCTTC
CDR3aa: CASRPDGTGAEQFF
d_gene: TRBD1
j_gene: TRBJ2-1
v_gene: TRBV12-3/TRBV12-4
abundance: NA

CDR3nt: TGCAGCGTTGGTGCGTTGGGGGGTGAAGCTTTCTTT
CDR3aa: CSVGALGGEAFF
d_gene: NA
j_gene: TRBJ1-1
v_gene: TRBV29-1
abundance: many

CDR3nt: TGTGCCAGCGGGACGGACCAAGAGGTCCAGTACTTC
CDR3aa: CASGTDQEVQYF
d_gene: NA
j_gene: TRBJ2-5
v_gene: TRBV7-3
abundance: NA

CDR3nt: TGTGCCAGTAGTATCTTGATGAGTGGGGGCAGAGGCACTGAAGCTTTCTTT
CDR3aa: CASSILMSGGRGTEAFF
d_gene: NA
j_gene: TRBJ1-1
v_gene: TRBV19
abundance: NA

CDR3nt: TGTGCCAGCAGCTCGCTGGCTAGCGGGACTGGGTACGAGCAGTACTTC
CDR3aa: CASSSLASGTGYEQYF
d_gene: TRBD2
j_gene: TRBJ2-7
v_gene: TRBV7-6
abundance: NA

CDR3nt: TGCAGCGCTAACAGGGGAGGGGGGACTGAAGCTTTCTTT
CDR3aa: CSANRGGGTEAFF
d_gene: TRBD1
j_gene: TRBJ1-1
v_gene: TRBV29-1
abundance: many

CDR3nt: TGTGCCAGCACGCAGGGCGAGTCACCCCTCCACTTT
CDR3aa: CASTQGESPLHF
d_gene: NA
j_gene: TRBJ1-6
v_gene: TRBV7-9
abundance: NA

CDR3nt: TGTGCCAGCAGCTCCTCGGGGCGGGGCAACTATGGCTACACCTTC
CDR3aa: CASSSSGRGNYGYTF
d_gene: NA
j_gene: TRBJ1-2
v_gene: TRBV7-2
abundance: many

CDR3nt: TGTGCCAGCAGCCCTCGGGGGGGCGGGGAGACCCAGTACTTC
CDR3aa: CASSPRGGGETQYF
d_gene: TRBD2
j_gene: TRBJ2-5
v_gene: TRBV4-2
abundance: NA

CDR3nt: TGTGCCAGCAGTCGTATCGGGGGAAACACCATATATTTT
CDR3aa: CASSRIGGNTIYF
d_gene: NA
j_gene: TRBJ1-3
v_gene: TRBV9
abundance: many